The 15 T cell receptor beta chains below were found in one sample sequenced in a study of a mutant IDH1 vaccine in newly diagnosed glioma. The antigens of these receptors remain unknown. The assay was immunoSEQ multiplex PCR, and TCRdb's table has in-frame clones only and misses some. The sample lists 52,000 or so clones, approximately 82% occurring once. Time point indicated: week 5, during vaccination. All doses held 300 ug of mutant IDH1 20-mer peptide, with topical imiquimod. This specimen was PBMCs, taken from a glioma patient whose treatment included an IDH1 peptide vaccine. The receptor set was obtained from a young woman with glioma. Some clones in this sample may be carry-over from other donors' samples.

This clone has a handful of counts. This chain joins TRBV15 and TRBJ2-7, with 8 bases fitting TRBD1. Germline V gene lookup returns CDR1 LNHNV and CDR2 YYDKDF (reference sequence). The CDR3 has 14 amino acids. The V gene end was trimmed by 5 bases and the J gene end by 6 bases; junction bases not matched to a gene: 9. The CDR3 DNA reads TGTGCCACCAGCGGCGGACAGGGTTCAAGCGAGCAGTACTTC. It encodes CATSGGQGSSEQYF.

This CDR3 is CASSEGQGNQPQHF. As DNA, the CDR3 is TGTGCCAGCAGTGAGGGGCAGGGCAATCAGCCCCAGCATTTT. V and J are TRBV6-4 and TRBJ1-5, with a tentative D call TRBD1 (5 bases). Trimming removed 3 bases at V and 2 bases at J, with 8 bases between. From germline, CDR1 is MRHNA and CDR2 SNTAGT. CDR3 length: 14 residues.

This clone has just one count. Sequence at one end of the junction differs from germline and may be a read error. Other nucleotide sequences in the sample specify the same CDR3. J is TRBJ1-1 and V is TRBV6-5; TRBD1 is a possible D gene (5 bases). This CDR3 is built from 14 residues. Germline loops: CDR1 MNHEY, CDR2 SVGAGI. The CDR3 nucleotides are TGTGCCAGCAGTTTTAATGGGGCTGACACCGAAGCTTTCTTT. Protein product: CASSFNGADTEAFF.

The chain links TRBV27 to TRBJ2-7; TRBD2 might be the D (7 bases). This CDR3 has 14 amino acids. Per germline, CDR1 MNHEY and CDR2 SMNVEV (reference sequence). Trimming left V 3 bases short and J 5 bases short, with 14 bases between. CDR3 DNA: TGTGCCAGCAGTTTTCCCGGGGGGCTCAACGAGCAGTACTTC. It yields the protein CASSFPGGLNEQYF.

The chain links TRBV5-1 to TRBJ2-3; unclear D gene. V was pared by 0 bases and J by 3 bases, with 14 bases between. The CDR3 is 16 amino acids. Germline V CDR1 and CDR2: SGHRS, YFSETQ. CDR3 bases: TGCGCCAGCAGCTTGGCTGGATCTGGAAGGACAGATACGCAGTATTTT. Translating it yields CASSLAGSGRTDTQYF. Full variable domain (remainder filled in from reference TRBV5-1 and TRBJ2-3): KAGVTQTPRYLIKTRGQQVTLSCSPISGHRSVSWYQQTPGQGLQFLFEYFSETQRNKGNFPGRFSGRQFSNSRSEMNVSTLELGDSALYLCASSLAGSGRTDTQYFGPGTRLTVL.

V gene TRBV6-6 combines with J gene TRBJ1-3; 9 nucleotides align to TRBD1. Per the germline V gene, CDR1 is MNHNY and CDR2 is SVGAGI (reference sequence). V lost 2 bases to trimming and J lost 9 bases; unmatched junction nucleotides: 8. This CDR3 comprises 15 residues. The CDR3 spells CASSYRGQGLSTIYF. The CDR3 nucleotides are TGTGCCAGCAGTTACCGAGGACAGGGGCTTTCCACCATATATTTT.

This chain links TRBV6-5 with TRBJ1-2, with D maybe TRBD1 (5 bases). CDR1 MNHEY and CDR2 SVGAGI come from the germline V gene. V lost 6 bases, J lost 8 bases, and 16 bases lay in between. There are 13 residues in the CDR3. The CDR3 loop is CASRNGGSGGYTF. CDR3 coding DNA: TGTGCCAGCAGAAACGGGGGTTCCGGAGGCTACACCTTC.

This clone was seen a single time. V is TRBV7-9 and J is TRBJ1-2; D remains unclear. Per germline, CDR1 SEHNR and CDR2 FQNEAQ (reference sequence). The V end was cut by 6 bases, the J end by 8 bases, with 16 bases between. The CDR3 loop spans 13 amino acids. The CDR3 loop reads CASREKSSPGYTF. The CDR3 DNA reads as TGTGCCAGCAGAGAAAAGTCGAGTCCGGGCTACACCTTC. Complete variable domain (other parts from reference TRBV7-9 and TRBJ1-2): DTGVSQNPRHKITKRGQNVTFRCDPISEHNRLYWYRQTLGQGPEFLTYFQNEAQLEKSRLLSDRFSAERPKGSFSTLEIQRTEQGDSAMYLCASREKSSPGYTFGSGTRLTVV.

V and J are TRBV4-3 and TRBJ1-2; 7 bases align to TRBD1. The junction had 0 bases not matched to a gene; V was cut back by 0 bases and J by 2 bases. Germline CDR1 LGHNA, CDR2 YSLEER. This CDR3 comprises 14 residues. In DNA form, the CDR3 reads TGCGCCAGCAGCCAAGAGACAGGGAACTATGGCTACACCTTC. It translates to CASSQETGNYGYTF.

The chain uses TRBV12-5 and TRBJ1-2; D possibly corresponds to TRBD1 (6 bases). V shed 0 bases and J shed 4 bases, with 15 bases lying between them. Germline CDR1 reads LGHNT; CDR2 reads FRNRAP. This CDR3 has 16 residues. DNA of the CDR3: TGTGCTAGTGGTTTGGTAATCGGGGGCGCAGTCTATGGCTACACCTTC. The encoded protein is CASGLVIGGAVYGYTF.

CDR3 residues: CASSQDMGSEAFF. CDR3 sequence (DNA): TGCGCCAGCAGCCAAGATATGGGTTCTGAAGCTTTCTTT. The rearrangement links TRBV4-3 to TRBJ1-1, with D hard to call. Trimming pared 0 bases from V and 6 bases from J, leaving 8 bases between. The germline V gene has CDR1 LGHNA and CDR2 YSLEER. The CDR3 is 13 residues long.

The CDR3 sequence is CASRQRGREETQYF. CDR3 DNA sequence: TGTGCCAGCAGGCAGCGGGGGAGGGAAGAGACCCAGTACTTC. The rearrangement uses TRBV6-6 and TRBJ2-5; 8 bases fit TRBD2. The germline CDR1 and CDR2 sequences are MNHNY and SVGAGI (reference sequence). With 6 bases clipped from V and 3 bases from J, the junction kept 6 bases outside the gene matches. The CDR3 length is 14 residues.

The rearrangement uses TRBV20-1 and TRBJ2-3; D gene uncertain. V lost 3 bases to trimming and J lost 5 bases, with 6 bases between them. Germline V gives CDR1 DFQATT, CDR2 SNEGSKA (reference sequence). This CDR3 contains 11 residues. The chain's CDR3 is CSASGEDTQYF. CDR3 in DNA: TGCAGTGCTAGTGGGGAAGATACGCAGTATTTT.

The CDR3 spells CASSQEARGSPLHF. The CDR3, as DNA: TGCGCCAGCAGCCAAGAAGCCAGGGGATCACCCCTCCACTTT. The rearrangement links TRBV4-1 to TRBJ1-6; D possibly corresponds to TRBD1 (6 bases). The CDR3 covers 14 residues. Between the trimmed V and J ends, which lost 0 bases and 10 bases, there was a span of 10 bases. Germline CDR1 MGHRA, CDR2 YSYEKL.

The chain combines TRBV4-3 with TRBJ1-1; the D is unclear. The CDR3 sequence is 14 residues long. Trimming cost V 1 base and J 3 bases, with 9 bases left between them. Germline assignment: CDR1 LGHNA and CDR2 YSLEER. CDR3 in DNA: TGCGCCAGCAGCCAAGTTCGCATTGACACTGAAGCTTTCTTT. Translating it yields CASSQVRIDTEAFF.